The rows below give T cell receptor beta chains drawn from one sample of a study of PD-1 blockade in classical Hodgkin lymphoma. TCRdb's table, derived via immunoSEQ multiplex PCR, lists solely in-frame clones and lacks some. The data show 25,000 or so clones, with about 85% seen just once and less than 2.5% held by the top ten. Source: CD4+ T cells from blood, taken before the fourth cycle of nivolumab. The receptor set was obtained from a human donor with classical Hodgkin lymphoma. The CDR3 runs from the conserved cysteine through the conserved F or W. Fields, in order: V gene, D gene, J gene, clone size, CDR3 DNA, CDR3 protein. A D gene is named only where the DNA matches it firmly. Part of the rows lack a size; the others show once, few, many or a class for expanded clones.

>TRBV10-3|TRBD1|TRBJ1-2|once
TGTGCCATCAGGCGGCTCGGGACAGGGTCCGGTGGCTACACCTTC
CAIRRLGTGSGGYTF
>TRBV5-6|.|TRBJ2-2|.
TGTGCCAGCAGCGCGCGGTGGTTCGGGGAGCTGTTTTTT
CASSARWFGELFF
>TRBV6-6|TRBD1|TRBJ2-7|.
TGTGCCAGCAGCCAGGGACAGGGGGCAGAAGAGCAGTACTTC
CASSQGQGAEEQYF
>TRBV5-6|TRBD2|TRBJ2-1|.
TGTGCCAGCAGCTTGGGACTAGCGGGGCATAGTTCCTACAATGAGCAGTTCTTC
CASSLGLAGHSSYNEQFF
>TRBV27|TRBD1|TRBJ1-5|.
TGTGCCAGCAGGACGACAGGGTTCAATCAGCCCCAGCATTTT
CASRTTGFNQPQHF
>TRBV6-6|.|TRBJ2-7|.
TGTGCCAGCAGACATAGCGGACGGGCCTACGAGCAGTACTTC
CASRHSGRAYEQYF
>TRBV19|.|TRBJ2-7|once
TGTGCCAGTAGTATGGCACACAGGGGGGCCGGGGGGGAGCAGTACTTC
CASSMAHRGAGGEQYF
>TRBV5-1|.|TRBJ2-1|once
TGCGCCAGCAGCTTTATCGGAGGGTCTCTCAATGAGCAGTTCTTC
CASSFIGGSLNEQFF
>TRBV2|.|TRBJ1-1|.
TGTGCCAGCAGTGAAGCTAGAGCCACTGAAGCTTTCTTT
CASSEARATEAFF
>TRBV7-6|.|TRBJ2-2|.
TGTGCCAGCAGCCCTAGCGTGACGACCGCCGGGGAGCTGTTTTTT
CASSPSVTTAGELFF
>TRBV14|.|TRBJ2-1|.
TGTGCCAGCAGCCAATTTGCTGGAGTTGCCAACAATGAGCAGTTCTTC
CASSQFAGVANNEQFF
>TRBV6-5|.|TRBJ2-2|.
TGTGCCAGCAGTTACTCCGTGGGCGGGGAGCTGTTTTTT
CASSYSVGGELFF
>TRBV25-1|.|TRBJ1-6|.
TGTGCCAGCAGTGATCACAGGGAAATTAATTCACCCCTCCACTTT
CASSDHREINSPLHF
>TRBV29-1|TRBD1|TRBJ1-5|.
TGCAGCGTAGGACAGGGTGGCAATCAGCCCCAGCATTTT
CSVGQGGNQPQHF
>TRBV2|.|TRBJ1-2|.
TGTGCCAGCACTAAACAGGGACGAGGGTATGGCTACACCTTC
CASTKQGRGYGYTF
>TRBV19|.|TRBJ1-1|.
TGTGCCAGTAATGAAAGGACCCGGAACACTGAAGCTTTCTTT
CASNERTRNTEAFF
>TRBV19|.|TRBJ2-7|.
TGTGCCAGTAGCATAGGGGGACCCGCCAGCGAGCAGTACTTC
CASSIGGPASEQYF
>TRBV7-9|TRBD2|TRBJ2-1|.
TGTGCCAGCAGCCTAGGAGCGGGGACTAGGGGGTACAATGAGCAGTTCTTC
CASSLGAGTRGYNEQFF
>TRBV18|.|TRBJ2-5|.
TGTGCCAGCTCACCACCTGGAGGGGACCGGGGGACCCAGTACTTC
CASSPPGGDRGTQYF
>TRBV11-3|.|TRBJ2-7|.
TGTGCCAGCAGCTTAGAGCCCCATGTGGACGCTTCCTACGAGCAGTACTTC
CASSLEPHVDASYEQYF
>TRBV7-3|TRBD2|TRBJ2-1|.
TGTGCCAGCAGCCCTCCCTCAGCGGGAGGTGGCAATGAGCAGTTCTTC
CASSPPSAGGGNEQFF
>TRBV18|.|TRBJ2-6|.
TGTGCCAGCTCACCAAAAAGTGATGGGGCCAACGTCCTGACTTTC
CASSPKSDGANVLTF
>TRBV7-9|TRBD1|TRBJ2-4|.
TGTGCCAGCAGCTCACGGGACAGGGTCGTTAAGGGCATTCAGTACTTC
CASSSRDRVVKGIQYF
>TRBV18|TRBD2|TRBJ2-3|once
TGTGCCAGCTCACCACCGGGACTAGCGGACCCTAGCACAGATACGCAGTATTTT
CASSPPGLADPSTDTQYF
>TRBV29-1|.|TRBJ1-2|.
TGCAGCGTTGGGTCCGACTATGGCTACACCTTC
CSVGSDYGYTF